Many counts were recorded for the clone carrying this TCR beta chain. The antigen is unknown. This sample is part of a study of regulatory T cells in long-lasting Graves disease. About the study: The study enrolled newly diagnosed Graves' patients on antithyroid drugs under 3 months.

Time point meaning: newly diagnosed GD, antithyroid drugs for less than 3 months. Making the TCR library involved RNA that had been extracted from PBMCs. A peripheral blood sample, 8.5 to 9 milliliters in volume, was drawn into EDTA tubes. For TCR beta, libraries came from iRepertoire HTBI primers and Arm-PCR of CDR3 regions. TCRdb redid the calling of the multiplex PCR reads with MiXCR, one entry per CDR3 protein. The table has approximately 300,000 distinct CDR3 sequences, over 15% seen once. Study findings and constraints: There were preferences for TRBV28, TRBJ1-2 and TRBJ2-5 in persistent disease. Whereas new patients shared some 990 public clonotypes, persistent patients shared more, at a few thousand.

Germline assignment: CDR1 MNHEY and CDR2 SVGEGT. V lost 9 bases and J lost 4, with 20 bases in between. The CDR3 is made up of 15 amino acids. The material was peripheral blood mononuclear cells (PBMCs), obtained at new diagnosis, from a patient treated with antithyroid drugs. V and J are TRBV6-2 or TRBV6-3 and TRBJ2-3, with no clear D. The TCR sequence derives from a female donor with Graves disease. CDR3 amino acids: CASLRRGGVADTQYF. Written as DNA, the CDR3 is TGTGCCAGTCTTAGACGAGGTGGGGTCGCAGATACGCAGTATTTT.